This TCR beta chain stems from a study of shared clonotypes between healthy human individuals. Whole-study results and caveats: Rarefaction showed that sequencing of sorted subsets was incomplete (despite large depth). Relative to their counterparts shared across all four donors, non-shared clonotypes exhibited diminished generation probabilities. Clonotype sharing levels among donors were expected to vary with sequencing depth.

The germline V gene has CDR1 MNHEY and CDR2 SVGAGI. The CDR3 has 14 residues. Trimming took 4 bases from V and 4 from J; bases not matched to a gene: 4. Comments on this clone: What it binds is unknown.

Profiled with immunoSEQ multiplex PCR; TCRdb holds only in-frame clones, not every one. Among approximately 720,000 clones listed, 72% were seen once. The chain has TRBV6-5 and TRBJ2-7; 10 nucleotides match TRBD1. Sequenced sample: memory CD4+ T cells sorted from blood. As to subset: CD45RA-negative fraction. This sequence originates from a woman aged 25 to 39 in good health. CDR3 in DNA: TGTGCCAGCAGTTTAGACAGGGGGCTGTACGAGCAGTACTTC. This codes for CASSLDRGLYEQYF.